This T cell receptor beta chain was sequenced in a study of T cell responses to AZD1222 COVID-19 vaccine. Findings of the study overall: Variant regions that are unmutated are reportedly the target of nearly half of spike-specific TCRs. A mostly white British donor set with more females was recruited, and clonal diversity was possibly underestimated.

In its sample, this clone was seen once. The antigen is undetermined. Clones were sequenced by immunoSEQ multiplex PCR, and TCRdb holds only the in-frame ones, with some missing. Here the sample spans about 75,000 clones, approximately 88% being singletons. The V and J ends lost 0 bases and 1 base respectively, with 11 bases between them. CDR1 is SGHNT and CDR2 is YYREEE in the germline V gene (reference sequence). This CDR3 has 15 residues. The chain couples TRBV5-4 to TRBJ2-7; maybe TRBD1 (6 bases). The material sequenced was peripheral blood, taken 28 days after the second dose of the MenACWY control vaccine. This clonotype was obtained from an adult who received the MenACWY meningococcal vaccine as a control. CDR3: CASSLGRDNSYEQYF. CDR3 nucleotide sequence: TGTGCCAGCAGCTTGGGTCGGGACAATTCCTACGAGCAGTACTTC.